Each of the 18 T cell receptor beta chains below was sequenced from the same sample in a study of T cell responses to AZD1222 COVID-19 vaccine. Repertoires were generated with immunoSEQ multiplex PCR, while TCRdb's copy carries only in-frame clones and drops some. The sample yields 150,000 to 200,000 clones, 94% seen once. Source: peripheral blood, taken on day 0 of AZD1222 vaccination. These receptors all come from an adult in good health.

The J gene is TRBJ2-6, the V gene TRBV5-1, with D perhaps TRBD2 (5 bases). This CDR3 is built from 18 residues. From germline, CDR1 is SGHRS and CDR2 YFSETQ. Deletions cut 3 bases from V and 2 bases from J, with 18 bases between. The CDR3 DNA reads TGCGCCAGCAGCTCCGTATATACTCGGGGAACTGGGGCCAACGTCCTGACTTTC. This sequence encodes CASSSVYTRGTGANVLTF.

The chain has TRBV21-1 and TRBJ1-2; no DNA check was done on the table's D call, TRBD1. TRBV21-1 is labeled a pseudogene. This CDR3 has 20 amino acids. The CDR3, as DNA: TGTGCCAGCAGCCCCCCGATGGGACAGGGGGCGATCGGGCTATCCTATGGCTACACCTTC. It specifies CASSPPMGQGAIGLSYGYTF.

V and J are TRBV28 and TRBJ2-4; TRBD1 matches at 8 bases. With 6 bases clipped from V and 0 bases from J, the junction kept 13 bases outside the gene matches. This CDR3 contains 18 residues. Germline lookup yields CDR1 MDHEN and CDR2 SYDVKM. For the CDR3, the DNA is TGTGCCAGCAGGCCCGGCAGGGGGCCAAATGTAGCCAAAAACATTCAGTACTTC. This gives the protein CASRPGRGPNVAKNIQYF.

The chain employs TRBV2 and TRBJ1-2; D is unresolved. Germline V gene data show CDR1 as SNHLY and CDR2 as FYNNEI. The CDR3 has 13 residues. Trimming took 2 bases from V and 2 from J, leaving 6 bases between them. In DNA, the CDR3 is TGTGCCAGCAGTGAAACGGGGAACTATGGCTACACCTTC. It yields the protein CASSETGNYGYTF. Full variable domain (remainder filled in from reference TRBV2 and TRBJ1-2): EPEVTQTPSHQVTQMGQEVILRCVPISNHLYFYWYRQILGQKVEFLVSFYNNEISEKSEIFDDQFSVERPDGSNFTLKIRSTKLEDSAMYFCASSETGNYGYTFGSGTRLTVV.

This rearrangement joins TRBV7-3 to TRBJ2-7; 11 positions match TRBD1. The junction had 0 bases not matched to a gene; V was cut back by 2 bases and J by 0 bases. Germline loops: CDR1 SGHTA, CDR2 FQGTGA. The CDR3 is 15 amino acids. The CDR3 nucleotides read TGTGCCAGCAGCTTAGGGACAGGGGGCTCCTACGAGCAGTACTTC. Encoded protein: CASSLGTGGSYEQYF. The full variable domain, rest sourced from reference TRBV7-3 and TRBJ2-7, is GAGVSQTPSNKVTEKGKYVELRCDPISGHTALYWYRQSLGQGPEFLIYFQGTGAADDSGLPNDRFFAVRPEGSVSTLKIQRTERGDSAVYLCASSLGTGGSYEQYFGPGTRLTVT.

The CDR3 sequence: CASSPGGGGAEAFF. In DNA form, the CDR3 reads TGTGCCAGCAGCCCGGGGGGAGGAGGAGCTGAAGCTTTCTTT. The chain carries TRBV6-5 and TRBJ1-1; tentative D call: TRBD1 (5 bases). V dropped 6 bases and J dropped 6 bases, with 17 bases sitting between them. The germline V gene has CDR1 MNHEY and CDR2 SVGAGI. The CDR3 loop spans 14 amino acids.

The rearrangement links TRBV11-2 to TRBJ2-3, with 9 bases fitting TRBD1. The germline CDR1 and CDR2 sequences are SGHAT and FQNNGV. This CDR3 has 14 residues. The V gene end was trimmed by 3 bases and the J gene end by 5 bases; junction bases not matched to a gene: 3. The CDR3 sequence: CASSFGTGKDTQYF. CDR3 sequence (DNA): TGTGCCAGCAGCTTTGGGACAGGGAAAGATACGCAGTATTTT.

This clone was picked up one time. This chain uses TRBV7-3 with TRBJ2-5, with a possible D match to TRBD1 (6 bases). CDR3 length: 15 amino acids. The V gene lost 5 bases and the J gene lost 4 bases, with 17 bases spanning the gap. Germline-derived CDR1 and CDR2 are SGHTA and FQGTGA. CDR3 residues: CASSRGLGAGETQYF. The CDR3 DNA is TGTGCCAGCAGCCGTGGGTTGGGGGCGGGAGAGACCCAGTACTTC.

V is TRBV10-2 and J is TRBJ2-1; D unresolved. V dropped 3 bases and J dropped 7 bases, with 13 bases sitting between them. CDR1 WSHSY and CDR2 SAAADI come from the germline V gene. This CDR3 spans 14 amino acids. The CDR3 DNA sequence: TGCGCCAGCAGTGAAATGGTCGTGGTTAATGAGCAGTTCTTC. It encodes CASSEMVVVNEQFF.

This clone was found a few times. This chain connects TRBV27 to TRBJ2-7, with 8 nucleotides matching TRBD2. Germline V gene lookup returns CDR1 MNHEY and CDR2 SMNVEV (reference sequence). J was trimmed by 2 bases and V by 8 bases; bases with no gene match: 14. CDR3 length: 16 residues. CDR3 DNA: TGTGCCAGCGGCCTTAGCGGGACCCTCCCCGCCTACGAGCAGTACTTC. It is translated as CASGLSGTLPAYEQYF.

This rearrangement joins TRBV30 to TRBJ1-6; D not certain. This CDR3 spans 12 amino acids. Between the trimmed V and J ends, which lost 4 bases and 7 bases, there was a span of 8 bases. The germline CDR1 and CDR2 sequences are GTSNPN and SVGIG (reference sequence). Written as DNA, the CDR3 is TGTGCCTGGAAGGCGGAGAATTCACCCCTCCACTTT. It is translated as CAWKAENSPLHF.

This chain uses TRBV19 with TRBJ1-3; D not certain. The V end lost 7 bases, the J end lost 2 bases, and 18 bases lay between the germline ends. CDR3 size: 16 residues. Germline CDR1 and CDR2: LNHDA and SQIVND (reference sequence). DNA of the CDR3: TGTGCCAGTACCACGTTGACCCGTGGGGCTGGAAACACCATATATTTT. Amino acids: CASTTLTRGAGNTIYF.

The CDR3 is CASSFVKRGTDTQYF. CDR3 coding DNA: TGTGCCAGCAGCTTTGTAAAGCGAGGGACAGATACGCAGTATTTT. This chain links TRBV13 with TRBJ2-3, with a weak D call TRBD2 (5 bases). The CDR3 spans 15 residues. The V end lost 3 bases, the J end lost 3 bases, and 13 bases lay between the germline ends. Germline CDR1 is PRHDT and CDR2 is FYEKMQ (reference sequence).

The J gene is TRBJ2-1, the V gene TRBV6-1; D is possibly TRBD1 (5 bases). Germline CDR1 and CDR2: MNHNS and SASEGT. The V end was cut by 2 bases, the J end by 10 bases, with 6 bases between. There are 11 residues in the CDR3. In DNA, the CDR3 is TGTGCCAGCAGTGAAAAGGGGGAGCAGTTCTTC. Protein sequence: CASSEKGEQFF.

This chain uses TRBV27 with TRBJ2-5; 9 nucleotides agree with TRBD1. The CDR3 is made up of 14 amino acids. Germline CDR1 and CDR2: MNHEY and SMNVEV (reference sequence). Germline trimming cut 8 bases from V and 1 base from J; bases unmatched to any gene: 5. CDR3 DNA: TGTGCCAGCGCCCAGACAGGGGGCCAAGAGACCCAGTACTTC. It specifies CASAQTGGQETQYF.

This chain joins TRBV5-1 and TRBJ2-1, with no clear D. The V and J ends lost 4 bases and 5 bases respectively, with 16 bases between them. The CDR3 length is 15 residues. Germline V gives CDR1 SGHRS, CDR2 YFSETQ. The CDR3 sequence: CASSPLNLWDNEQFF. The CDR3 DNA reads as TGCGCCAGCAGCCCGCTAAACCTGTGGGACAATGAGCAGTTCTTC.

This CDR3 is CASSPPGAGYGYTF. The CDR3 coding sequence is TGTGCCAGCAGCCCCCCTGGGGCGGGGTATGGCTACACCTTC. V and J are TRBV28 and TRBJ1-2; D is perhaps TRBD1 (5 bases). The length of the CDR3 is 14 residues. Trimming took off 6 bases at V and 5 bases at J, with 16 bases between the two ends. Germline CDR1 MDHEN, CDR2 SYDVKM.

J is TRBJ1-2 and V is TRBV2; no clear D gene. In germline, CDR1 is SNHLY, CDR2 FYNNEI. This CDR3 region has 14 residues. Between the trimmed V and J ends, which lost 2 bases and 6 bases, there was a span of 13 bases. The CDR3 here is CASSESAGLDGYTF. The DNA for the CDR3 is TGTGCCAGCAGTGAAAGTGCAGGTCTAGATGGCTACACCTTC.